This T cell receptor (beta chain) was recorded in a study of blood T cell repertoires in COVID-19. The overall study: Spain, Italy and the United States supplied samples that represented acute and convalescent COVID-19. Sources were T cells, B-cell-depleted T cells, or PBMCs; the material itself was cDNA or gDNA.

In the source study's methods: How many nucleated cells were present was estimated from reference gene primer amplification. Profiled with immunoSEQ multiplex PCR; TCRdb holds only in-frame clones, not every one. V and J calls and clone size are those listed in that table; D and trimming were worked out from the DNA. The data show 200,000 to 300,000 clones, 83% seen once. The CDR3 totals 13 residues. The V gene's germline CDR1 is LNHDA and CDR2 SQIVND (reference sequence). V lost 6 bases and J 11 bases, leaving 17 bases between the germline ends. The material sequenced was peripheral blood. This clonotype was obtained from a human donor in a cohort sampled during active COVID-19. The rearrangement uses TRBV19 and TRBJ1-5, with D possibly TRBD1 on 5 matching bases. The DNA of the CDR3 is TGTGCCAGTAGATCTACAGAGCTCAGGGCCCAGCATTTT. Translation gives CASRSTELRAQHF.